These T cell receptor beta chains were read from a single sample in a study of radiotherapy plus CTLA-4 blockade in lung cancer. Here immunoSEQ multiplex PCR was the method, and the copy in TCRdb shows in-frame clones only, minus some. This sample carries some 37,000 clones, around 79% of them seen once, and the ten largest clones take approximately 8.9%. The sequences come from peripheral blood, collected from a patient treated with radiotherapy plus ipilimumab. These receptors were obtained from a human donor with non-small cell lung cancer who had stable disease on radiotherapy plus ipilimumab. The CDR3 runs from the conserved cysteine through the conserved F or W. The D gene is left open where the match is weak. Only part of the rows carry a size: once, few, many, or a class if the clone is expanded.

clone size,D gene,V gene,J gene,CDR3 DNA,CDR3 protein
few,TRBD1,TRBV19,TRBJ2-1,TGTGCCAGTAGGACCGACAGGGTAATTTACAATGAGCAGTTCTTC,CASRTDRVIYNEQFF
-,-,TRBV19,TRBJ2-7,TGTGCCAGTAGTAACGGAGGGGACTACGAGCAGTACTTC,CASSNGGDYEQYF
-,TRBD1,TRBV7-9,TRBJ1-2,TGTGCCAGCAGCTCCAGGGGGCGCAGCTATGGCTACACCTTC,CASSSRGRSYGYTF
-,TRBD2,TRBV6-1,TRBJ2-7,TGTGCCAGCAGCAACGGGCGGGGGTTACACGAGCAGTACTTC,CASSNGRGLHEQYF
-,-,TRBV11-2,TRBJ1-3,TGTGCCAGCAGCTTCGGGGAGGCTGGAAACACCATATATTTT,CASSFGEAGNTIYF
-,-,TRBV4-2,TRBJ1-3,TGTGCCAGCAGCCAAGAACCCGGGCGCTCTGGAAACACCATATATTTT,CASSQEPGRSGNTIYF
-,TRBD1,TRBV6-5,TRBJ2-3,TGTGCCAGCAGCCACTACGACAGGGTCAGGGATACGCAGTATTTT,CASSHYDRVRDTQYF
-,TRBD2,TRBV11-2,TRBJ2-2,TGTGCCAGCAGCGGACTAGCGGGCGGCACCGGGGAGCTGTTTTTT,CASSGLAGGTGELFF
few,-,TRBV7-2,TRBJ1-1,TGTGCCAGCAGCTTAACCCCGGACACTGAAGCTTTCTTT,CASSLTPDTEAFF
-,TRBD2,TRBV7-2,TRBJ2-7,TGTGCCAGCAGCTCCTTGCGGATAGACGGGGGGTCCCAGCTCTACGAGCAGTACTTC,CASSSLRIDGGSQLYEQYF
-,TRBD1,TRBV25-1,TRBJ2-2,TGTGCCAGCAGTGATACGAGGGGGCGAAGCACCGGGGAGCTGTTTTTT,CASSDTRGRSTGELFF
-,-,TRBV6-5,TRBJ1-2,TGTGCCAGCAGTTACTCGAATCGGGACGGCTACACCTTC,CASSYSNRDGYTF
-,-,TRBV28,TRBJ1-2,TGTGCCAGCAGTTTATCCAGGGGTGGGGGCTATGGCTACACCTTC,CASSLSRGGGYGYTF
-,TRBD2,TRBV11-3,TRBJ2-2,TGTGCCAGCAGCGCGGGGGGGCAGCACGGGGAGCTGTTTTTT,CASSAGGQHGELFF
few,-,TRBV28,TRBJ1-5,TGTGCCAGCAGTCCACAGGGTGCGGGGGCCGTGCATTTT,CASSPQGAGAVHF
-,TRBD1,TRBV5-5,TRBJ1-2,TGTGCCAGCAGCTTGGCCCCAACAGGGGTCAACTATGGCTACACCTTC,CASSLAPTGVNYGYTF
-,-,TRBV7-8,TRBJ2-1,TGTGCCAGCAGCTGGGACTGGGGGCAGACCAGCCTTTACAATGAGCAGTTCTTC,CASSWDWGQTSLYNEQFF
-,-,TRBV6-6,TRBJ1-1,TGTGCCAGCAGAAACGACAGAACTGAAGCTTTCTTT,CASRNDRTEAFF
-,-,TRBV5-4,TRBJ1-1,TGTGCCAGCAGCTTGGCCTGGGGCCAGGGGACTGAAGCTTTCTTT,CASSLAWGQGTEAFF
-,TRBD1,TRBV9,TRBJ1-1,TGTGCCAGCAGCGCAGGGGGGACCTCGGGGACTGAAGCTTTCTTT,CASSAGGTSGTEAFF
-,-,TRBV5-1,TRBJ2-3,TGCGCCAGCAGCTTTGAGGGGCTTAGCACAGATACGCAGTATTTT,CASSFEGLSTDTQYF
-,-,TRBV7-2,TRBJ1-3,TGTGCCAGCAGCCCGCAGGGTTATTACTCTGGAAACACCATATATTTT,CASSPQGYYSGNTIYF
-,-,TRBV25-1,TRBJ2-2,TGTGCCAGCACCGGGCAGGACACCGGGGAGCTGTTTTTT,CASTGQDTGELFF
-,-,TRBV5-1,TRBJ2-6,TGCGCCAGCAATGGGATGGGAGGGGCCAACGTCCTGACTTTC,CASNGMGGANVLTF
-,TRBD1,TRBV7-2,TRBJ1-2,TGTGCCAGCAGCTCCAGGGGGCTCTATGGCTACACCTTC,CASSSRGLYGYTF
-,TRBD2,TRBV2,TRBJ2-1,TGTGCCAGCAGTTTAGCGGGGGGGCGTATAAATGAGCAGTTCTTC,CASSLAGGRINEQFF
-,-,TRBV10-1,TRBJ1-1,TGCGCCAGCAGTGATTCGACCAGTGGGCCGTCAGCTTTCTTT,CASSDSTSGPSAFF
-,TRBD2,TRBV5-4,TRBJ2-2,TGTGCCAGCACCCCGGGACTAGCGGGGGGACGTAGTGCCGGGGAGCTGTTTTTT,CASTPGLAGGRSAGELFF
-,-,TRBV11-2,TRBJ1-1,TGTGCCAGCAGCCCCCAAGGGTTACCCTGGGCTTTCTTT,CASSPQGLPWAFF
-,-,TRBV14,TRBJ1-1,TGTGCCAGCAGCCAGAACGGGGGCGGCACTGAAGCTTTCTTT,CASSQNGGGTEAFF
-,-,TRBV7-9,TRBJ1-1,TGTGCCAGCAGCTTTGGGCAGACAAGCTTGAACACTGAAGCTTTCTTT,CASSFGQTSLNTEAFF
-,TRBD2,TRBV7-2,TRBJ2-1,TGTGCCAGCAGCTTAACTCGGGGGGCCTACAATGAGCAGTTCTTC,CASSLTRGAYNEQFF
-,-,TRBV6-5,TRBJ2-2,TGTGCCAGCAGTGATTTTCTAGGACCCGGGGAGCTGTTTTTT,CASSDFLGPGELFF
-,-,TRBV5-1,TRBJ1-5,TGCGCCAGCAGCTTGGAAGGGATTGGCAATCAGCCCCAGCATTTT,CASSLEGIGNQPQHF
-,TRBD2,TRBV7-2,TRBJ2-1,TGTGCCAGCAGCTTACTAGCGGGGGGGCGGCATGGTGAGCAGTTCTTC,CASSLLAGGRHGEQFF
-,-,TRBV19,TRBJ1-5,TGTGCCAGTAGTGCAGGGGTGAGGCAGCCCCAGCATTTT,CASSAGVRQPQHF
-,-,TRBV13,TRBJ1-4,TGTGCCAGCAGCACCCTTGCCAGTGCAACTAATGAAAAACTGTTTTTT,CASSTLASATNEKLFF
-,-,TRBV19,TRBJ1-3,TGTGCCAGTAGCCTACTTGGAAACACCATATATTTT,CASSLLGNTIYF
few,-,TRBV7-9,TRBJ2-2,TGTGCCAGCAGCTTAGCCCCCACCGGGGAGCTGTTTTTT,CASSLAPTGELFF
-,TRBD1,TRBV7-9,TRBJ1-5,TGTGCCAGCAGCTTGACAGGGGTTAGCAATCAGCCCCAGCATTTT,CASSLTGVSNQPQHF
-,-,TRBV28,TRBJ2-5,TGTGCCAGCAGCCCGGGACTGGGAGCGACCCAGTACTTC,CASSPGLGATQYF
-,-,TRBV5-6,TRBJ1-6,TGTGCCAGCAGCGTTCCGGGGGTAGGTTCACCCCTCCACTTT,CASSVPGVGSPLHF
-,-,TRBV2,TRBJ1-1,TGTGCCAGCACATTCTCGACGAACACTGAAGCTTTCTTT,CASTFSTNTEAFF
-,-,TRBV11-2,TRBJ2-2,TGTGCCAGCAGCTTAGATCAAGGGGCCACCTTGGAGCTGTTTTTT,CASSLDQGATLELFF
-,TRBD2,TRBV29-1,TRBJ2-2,TGCAGCGTGCGGGGGGTTCGGGGCACCGGGGAGCTGTTTTTT,CSVRGVRGTGELFF
-,-,TRBV5-1,TRBJ2-7,TGCGCCAGCAGCTTAGCACAGGGTCTGGGGGAGCAGTACTTC,CASSLAQGLGEQYF
-,TRBD1,TRBV27,TRBJ1-2,TGTGCCAGCGGTAATTGGCGCTTACAGGGGCGCGATGGCTACACCTTC,CASGNWRLQGRDGYTF
-,-,TRBV30,TRBJ1-6,TGTGCCTGGAAACCTTCTGGGAATTCACCCCTCCACTTT,CAWKPSGNSPLHF
-,-,TRBV11-2,TRBJ2-2,TGTGCCAGCAGCTGGACCCGGCGGGCCGGGGAGCTGTTTTTT,CASSWTRRAGELFF
-,-,TRBV28,TRBJ1-2,TGTGCCAGCAGTTTGTTGGGGGCGCCCGGCTACACCTTC,CASSLLGAPGYTF
-,-,TRBV2,TRBJ2-7,TGTGCCAGCAGTGAATACGAGCAGTACTTC,CASSEYEQYF
-,TRBD1,TRBV5-1,TRBJ1-1,TGCGCCAGCAGCCCGGACAGGGGGGGGGCTGAAGCTTTCTTT,CASSPDRGGAEAFF
-,-,TRBV7-2,TRBJ2-1,TGTGCCAGCAGCTTAGGGGGGACCTACAATGAGCAGTTCTTC,CASSLGGTYNEQFF
-,TRBD1,TRBV7-9,TRBJ1-1,TGTGCCAGCAGCCCCAAGACAGGGGGGAACACTGAAGCTTTCTTT,CASSPKTGGNTEAFF
few,-,TRBV19,TRBJ1-1,TGTGCCAGTAGTATCGCCGCCCGGGCCGTCACCAGAATGAACACTGAAGCTTTCTTT,CASSIAARAVTRMNTEAFF
-,-,TRBV6-5,TRBJ1-2,TGTGCCAGCAGTTTTGTGGGGTCCAGAACTAACTATGGCTACACCTTC,CASSFVGSRTNYGYTF
-,-,TRBV6-5,TRBJ1-2,TGTGCCAGCAGTTACTCGGGGCTGCCCTATGGCTACACCTTC,CASSYSGLPYGYTF
few,-,TRBV5-1,TRBJ2-3,TGCGCCAGCAGCATTGACCGTAGCACAGATACGCAGTATTTT,CASSIDRSTDTQYF
few,-,TRBV9,TRBJ1-2,TGTGCCAGCAGCGGCCGGGACAACGAGTATGGCTACACCTTC,CASSGRDNEYGYTF
-,-,TRBV27,TRBJ1-5,TGTGCCAGCAGTTTGAATCGGGGTGGTCAGCCCCAGCATTTT,CASSLNRGGQPQHF